This section outlines one TCR beta chain sequence together with its context. One Seattle source followed patients from active infection through their disease course. In the original analysis: For nucleated cells, counts were estimated from reference gene primer amplification. Only in-frame clones appear in the TCRdb table, and some are missing; sequencing was by immunoSEQ multiplex PCR. D and trimming were read from the DNA, whereas the V and J calls and clone size are those reported in that table. The sample carries about 150,000 clones, about 80% recorded once. The data were obtained in a study of blood T cell repertoires in COVID-19. Overall study context: The United States, Italy and Spain supplied acute and convalescent COVID-19 samples. Sources were T cells, B-cell-depleted T cells, or PBMCs; the material itself was cDNA or gDNA.

This CDR3 region has 13 residues. Germline values: CDR1 MNHEY, CDR2 SVGAGI. The V gene lost 6 bases and the J gene lost 11 bases, with 19 bases spanning the gap. Sequences were obtained from peripheral blood. This TCR came from a woman in her fifties or sixties with COVID-19, enrolled during active disease. The chain employs TRBV6-5 and TRBJ1-1; D is possibly TRBD1 (6 bases). Here the CDR3 DNA reads TGTGCCAGCAGACTCCCCGTGACAGGTCCGGCTTTCTTT. Amino acid sequence: CASRLPVTGPAFF.